This TCR beta chain was retrieved from a study of blood T cell repertoires in COVID-19. Study summary: Researchers got acute and convalescent COVID-19 samples from the United States, Italy and Spain. From T cells, B-cell-depleted T cells, or PBMCs came the material, which was cDNA or gDNA.

Per the authors' pipeline: The authors estimated nucleated cell counts from reference gene primer amplification. Only in-frame clones appear in the TCRdb table, and some are missing; sequencing was by immunoSEQ multiplex PCR. That table supplies the V and J calls and clone size; D and trimming were determined from the DNA. The repertoire includes about 250,000 clones, 65% to 85% of them detected once, and about 5.7% sits in the top ten. The clonotype comes from a man older than 75 with acute or convalescent COVID-19. The sequenced sample was peripheral blood.

Here the CDR3 DNA reads TGTGCCAGCTCACCACCGGGACTAGCGGGGGGCCAAGAGACCCAGTACTTC. Translation gives CASSPPGLAGGQETQYF. The genes are TRBV18 and TRBJ2-5, with 15 bases identical to TRBD2. The CDR3 has 17 amino acids. Germline CDR1 reads KGHSH; CDR2 reads LQKENI. Trimming removed 0 bases from V and 1 base from J; junction bases left unmatched: 0.